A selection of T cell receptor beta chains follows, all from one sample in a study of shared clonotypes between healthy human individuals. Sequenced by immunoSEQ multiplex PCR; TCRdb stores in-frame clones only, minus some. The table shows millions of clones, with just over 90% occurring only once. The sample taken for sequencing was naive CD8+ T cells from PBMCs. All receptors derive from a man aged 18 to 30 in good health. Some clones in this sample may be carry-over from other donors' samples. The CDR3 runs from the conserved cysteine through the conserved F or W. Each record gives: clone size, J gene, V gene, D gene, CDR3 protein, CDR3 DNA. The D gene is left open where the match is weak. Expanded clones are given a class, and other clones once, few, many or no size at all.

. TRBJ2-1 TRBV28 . CASSVFGGAQDNEQFF TGTGCCAGCAGTGTATTTGGCGGGGCTCAAGACAATGAGCAGTTCTTC
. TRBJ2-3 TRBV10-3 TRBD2 CAISGVLAGGSDTQYF TGTGCCATCAGTGGGGTGCTAGCGGGAGGGTCAGATACGCAGTATTTT
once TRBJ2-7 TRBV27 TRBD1 CASRQGATDEQYF TGTGCCAGCAGACAGGGGGCAACGGACGAGCAGTACTTC
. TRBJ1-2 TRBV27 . CASSLSWSSTTYGYTF TGTGCCAGCAGTTTATCGTGGAGCTCCACAACTTATGGCTACACCTTC
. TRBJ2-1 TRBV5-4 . CASSSAEGEQFF TGTGCCAGCAGCTCAGCCGAGGGTGAGCAGTTCTTC
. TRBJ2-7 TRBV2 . CASSGTLLREQYF TGTGCCAGCAGTGGGACCCTGTTGAGGGAGCAGTACTTC
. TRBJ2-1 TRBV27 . CASRNSPLNEQFF TGTGCCAGCAGGAACTCACCTCTCAATGAGCAGTTCTTC
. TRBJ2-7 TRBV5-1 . CASSPSGQKSYEQYF TGCGCCAGCAGCCCCTCCGGACAGAAGAGCTACGAGCAGTACTTC
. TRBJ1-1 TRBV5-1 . CASSFSREMNTEAFF TGCGCCAGCAGCTTTTCGAGGGAAATGAACACTGAAGCTTTCTTT
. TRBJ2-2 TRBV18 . CASSPGAGPNTGELFF TGTGCCAGCTCACCAGGGGCGGGTCCGAACACCGGGGAGCTGTTTTTT
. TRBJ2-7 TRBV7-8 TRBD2 CASSLSGLAGGEQYF TGTGCCAGCAGCTTATCGGGACTAGCGGGAGGCGAGCAGTACTTC
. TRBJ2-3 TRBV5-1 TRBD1 CASSLGGGESDTQYF TGCGCCAGCAGCTTGGGAGGGGGCGAGTCAGATACGCAGTATTTT
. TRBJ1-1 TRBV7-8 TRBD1 CASSYATGQVAEAFF TGTGCCAGCAGCTATGCGACAGGGCAGGTCGCTGAAGCTTTCTTT
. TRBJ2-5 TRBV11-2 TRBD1 CASSLWERDRGGETQYF TGTGCCAGCAGCCTTTGGGAAAGGGACAGGGGAGGAGAGACCCAGTACTTC
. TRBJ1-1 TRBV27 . CASSLRGPNTEAFF TGTGCCAGCAGTTTGCGGGGCCCGAACACTGAAGCTTTCTTT
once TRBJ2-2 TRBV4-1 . CASSQVRGAAGELFF TGCGCCAGCAGCCAAGTCCGTGGGGCCGCCGGGGAGCTGTTTTTT
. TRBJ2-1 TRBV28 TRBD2 CASSSQREGIYNEQFF TGTGCCAGCAGTTCCCAGCGGGAGGGGATTTACAATGAGCAGTTCTTC
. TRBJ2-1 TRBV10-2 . CASKSIEQFF TGCGCCAGCAAATCTATTGAGCAGTTCTTC
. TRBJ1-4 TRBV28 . CASSWGFEVVGEKLFF TGTGCCAGCAGTTGGGGTTTCGAGGTCGTTGGTGAAAAACTGTTTTTT
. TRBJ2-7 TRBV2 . CASTGGVYEQYF TGTGCCAGCACGGGCGGAGTCTACGAGCAGTACTTC
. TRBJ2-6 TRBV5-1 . CASSLDPGSGANVLTF TGCGCCAGCAGCTTGGACCCCGGCTCTGGGGCCAACGTCCTGACTTTC
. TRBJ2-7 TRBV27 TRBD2 CASSATLAGGQYEQYF TGTGCCAGCAGTGCGACTCTAGCGGGAGGGCAGTACGAGCAGTACTTC
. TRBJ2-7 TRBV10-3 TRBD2 CAISEASGSYEQYF TGTGCCATCAGTGAGGCTAGCGGGAGCTACGAGCAGTACTTC
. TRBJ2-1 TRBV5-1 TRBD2 CASSLAGLPNNEQFF TGCGCCAGCAGCTTGGCGGGACTACCCAACAATGAGCAGTTCTTC
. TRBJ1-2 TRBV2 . CASRSRINYGYTF TGTGCCAGCAGGAGCCGGATTAACTATGGCTACACCTTC
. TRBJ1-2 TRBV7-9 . CASSLSGSHGYTF TGTGCCAGCAGCTTATCAGGGAGCCATGGCTACACCTTC
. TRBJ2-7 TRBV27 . CASSLTGFYEQYF TGTGCCAGCAGTTTAACAGGCTTCTACGAGCAGTACTTC
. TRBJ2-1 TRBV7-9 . CASSLQGGKDEQFF TGTGCCAGCAGCTTGCAGGGGGGGAAGGATGAGCAGTTCTTC
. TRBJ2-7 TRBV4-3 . CASSQDFAVSYEQYF TGCGCCAGCAGCCAAGATTTCGCGGTCTCCTACGAGCAGTACTTC
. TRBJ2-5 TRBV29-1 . CSGGPEYF TGCAGCGGGGGACCTGAGTACTTC
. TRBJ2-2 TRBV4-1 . CASSQVGGGVGELFF TGCGCCAGCAGCCAAGTAGGTGGCGGGGTCGGGGAGCTGTTTTTT
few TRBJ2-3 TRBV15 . CATSISRREDTQYF TGTGCCACCAGCATCAGTCGTAGGGAAGATACGCAGTATTTT
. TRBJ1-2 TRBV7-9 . CASSLGDAWIANYGYTF TGTGCCAGCAGCTTAGGAGATGCCTGGATAGCTAACTATGGCTACACCTTC
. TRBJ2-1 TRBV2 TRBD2 CASRTSGRGGSYNEQFF TGTGCCAGCAGAACTAGCGGGAGAGGGGGCTCCTACAATGAGCAGTTCTTC
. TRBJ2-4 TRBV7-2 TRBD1 CASSLEGARLNIQYF TGTGCCAGCAGCTTAGAGGGGGCGCGATTGAACATTCAGTACTTC
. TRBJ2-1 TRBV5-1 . CASSFTQNGHNEQFF TGCGCCAGCAGCTTTACTCAGAACGGCCACAATGAGCAGTTCTTC
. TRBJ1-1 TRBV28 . CASSLRQELNTEAFF TGTGCCAGCAGTTTACGGCAGGAGCTGAACACTGAAGCTTTCTTT
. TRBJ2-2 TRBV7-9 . CASSGQLSNTGELFF TGTGCCAGCAGCGGACAGCTCTCGAACACCGGGGAGCTGTTTTTT
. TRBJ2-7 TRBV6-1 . CASSSVEGGEQYF TGTGCCAGCTCATCGGTGGAGGGCGGGGAGCAGTACTTC
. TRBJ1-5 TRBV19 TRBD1 CASSAPGQGFSNQPQHF TGTGCCAGTAGTGCTCCGGGACAGGGATTTAGCAATCAGCCCCAGCATTTT
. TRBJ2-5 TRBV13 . CASSLRDLGKETQYF TGTGCCAGCAGCTTACGAGATTTGGGAAAAGAGACCCAGTACTTC